One sample yielded the 15 T cell receptor beta chains listed below, sequenced in a study of blood T cell repertoires in COVID-19. Sequencing used immunoSEQ multiplex PCR; TCRdb keeps in-frame clones, though not all of them. The sample has over 200,000 clones; 75% to 90% are singletons. The sequencing sample was made of PBMCs or T cells enriched from blood (not recorded which). Every receptor here comes from a man aged 35 to 55 who had recovered from COVID-19.

The chain uses TRBV7-9 and TRBJ2-5, with D tentatively TRBD2 (6 bases). CDR3 length: 15 amino acids. Germline CDR1 reads SEHNR; CDR2 reads FQNEAQ (reference sequence). V lost 4 bases and J 0 bases, leaving 12 bases between the germline ends. Written as DNA, the CDR3 is TGTGCCAGCAGCTCTAGGGCGGGGAACCAAGAGACCCAGTACTTC. Its translation: CASSSRAGNQETQYF.

The genes are TRBV6-6 and TRBJ1-3; TRBD1 matches 7 bases. V shed 5 bases, J shed 0 bases, and the junction held 19 bases outside the gene matches. CDR1 and CDR2 from the germline V gene are MNHNY and SVGAGI (reference sequence). CDR3 length: 20 residues. DNA for the CDR3: TGTGCCAGCAGTCGTTCCGGGACAGCGCTGACCGACCCCTCTGGAAACACCATATATTTT. It codes for CASSRSGTALTDPSGNTIYF.

The chain employs TRBV7-8 and TRBJ2-2, with D maybe TRBD2 (6 bases). The germline CDR1 and CDR2 sequences are SGHVS and FQNEAQ. This CDR3 comprises 16 residues. V lost 1 base to trimming and J lost 5 bases, with 14 bases between them. CDR3 residues: CASSLGIGAGTGELFF. The CDR3 nucleotides read TGTGCCAGCAGCTTAGGGATCGGGGCGGGGACCGGGGAGCTGTTTTTT.

The chain joins TRBV19 to TRBJ2-3; 8 nucleotides match TRBD2. The V segment lost 3 bases and the J segment 4 bases; nucleotides outside the gene matches: 9. There are 16 residues in the CDR3. Germline CDR1 is LNHDA and CDR2 is SQIVND (reference sequence). CDR3: CASSIRGGSLADTQYF. Here the CDR3 DNA reads TGTGCCAGTAGTATTCGGGGGGGATCCTTAGCAGATACGCAGTATTTT.

The gene calls are TRBV12-5 and TRBJ1-2, with D unclear. The germline V and J ends were trimmed by 2 bases and 3 bases, with 4 bases remaining between them. Per germline, CDR1 LGHNT and CDR2 FRNRAP. This CDR3 is 12 amino acids long. CDR3 in DNA: TGTGCTAGTGGTTTGACAGACTATGGCTACACCTTC. It encodes CASGLTDYGYTF.

This clone was observed many times. The genes are TRBV5-1 and TRBJ1-6; 9 nucleotides agree with TRBD1. The CDR3 has 14 residues. Germline V gives CDR1 SGHRS, CDR2 YFSETQ. The trim removed 7 bases at V and 7 bases at J, leaving 6 bases unmatched. The CDR3 is CASGTGQGNSPLHF. The CDR3 DNA reads as TGCGCCAGCGGGACCGGACAGGGGAATTCACCCCTCCACTTT. The whole variable domain, filled in from reference TRBV5-1 and TRBJ1-6, reads KAGVTQTPRYLIKTRGQQVTLSCSPISGHRSVSWYQQTPGQGLQFLFEYFSETQRNKGNFPGRFSGRQFSNSRSEMNVSTLELGDSALYLCASGTGQGNSPLHFGNGTRLTVT.

The chain employs TRBV5-3 and TRBJ1-2; 7 positions match TRBD1. TRBV5-3 is identified as an open reading frame with a role that is uncertain. This CDR3 has 16 amino acids. The trim removed 2 bases at V and 7 bases at J, leaving 14 bases unmatched. DNA of the CDR3: TGTGCCAGAAGCTTAAGCTCGCCTACAGGGGCGGGTGGCTACACCTTC. This encodes CARSLSSPTGAGGYTF.

The rearrangement uses TRBV25-1 and TRBJ2-1, with TRBD1 matching 8 bases. Germline CDR1 reads MGHDK; CDR2 reads SYGVNS. The CDR3 has 13 residues. After removal of 3 bases from V and 8 bases from J, the junction contained 3 bases not matched to a gene. The CDR3 loop is CASSDPGGYEQFF. The DNA of the CDR3 is TGTGCCAGCAGTGATCCAGGGGGCTATGAGCAGTTCTTC.

The J gene is TRBJ1-1, the V gene TRBV7-3; TRBD1 aligns across 10 bases. The germline V gene has CDR1 SGHTA and CDR2 FQGTGA. J gave up 14 bases and V 2 bases, and 14 bases lay outside the gene matches. There are 15 residues in the CDR3. The chain's CDR3 is CASSLRPVGTGVLFF. The CDR3 DNA reads as TGTGCCAGCAGCTTACGGCCGGTTGGGACAGGGGTCCTATTCTTT.

The rearrangement uses TRBV12-5 and TRBJ2-1; 7 bases are a match to TRBD2. Losses at the gene ends were 3 bases for V and 9 bases for J; bases not matched to a gene: 8. The germline V gene has CDR1 LGHNT and CDR2 FRNRAP. There are 14 residues in the CDR3. The CDR3 spells CASGLGGRATEQFF. The CDR3 DNA reads TGTGCTAGTGGTTTAGGTGGGAGGGCCACTGAGCAGTTCTTC.

The rearrangement joins TRBV10-3 to TRBJ1-6; D possibly corresponds to TRBD1 (5 bases). Germline lookup yields CDR1 ENHRY and CDR2 SYGVKD. The V and J ends lost 6 bases and 0 bases respectively, with 21 bases between them. This CDR3 has 19 residues. CDR3 sequence: CAISPPDKGSSSYNSPLHF. The CDR3 DNA sequence: TGTGCCATCAGCCCACCGGATAAGGGGTCAAGCTCCTATAATTCACCCCTCCACTTT.

The rearrangement joins TRBV9 to TRBJ1-4; the D gene is possibly TRBD1 (5 bases). V was cut by 0 bases and J by 7 bases, with 13 bases left in between. Germline CDR1 SGDLS, CDR2 YYNGEE. This CDR3 comprises 15 residues. The CDR3 loop is CASSVGWGEGEKLFF. The CDR3 nucleotides are TGTGCCAGCAGCGTAGGATGGGGGGAGGGTGAAAAACTGTTTTTT.

J is TRBJ1-2 and V is TRBV6-5; maybe TRBD1 (5 bases). CDR1 and CDR2 from the germline V gene are MNHEY and SVGAGI. The CDR3 runs to 14 residues. Trimming left V 0 bases short and J 6 bases short, with 11 bases between. CDR3 in amino acids: CASSYSGRGDGYTF. Here the CDR3 DNA reads TGTGCCAGCAGTTACTCGGGGCGGGGGGATGGCTACACCTTC.

This clone occurred a few times. The V gene is TRBV6-6, the J gene TRBJ1-6; the match to TRBD1 covers 7 bases. Germline lookup yields CDR1 MNHNY and CDR2 SVGAGI (reference sequence). The CDR3 sequence is 16 residues long. The CDR3 DNA sequence: TGTGCTAGCGCCCTCCGGGAGGGGGCCGGGAATTCACCCCTCCACTTT. Protein: CASALREGAGNSPLHF.

The rearrangement links TRBV3-1 (or the pseudogene TRBV3-2) to TRBJ1-5; D possibly corresponds to TRBD1 (5 bases). The CDR3 extends over 15 amino acids. The V gene lost 1 base and the J gene lost 4 bases, with 11 bases spanning the gap. Germline-derived CDR1 and CDR2 are LGHDT and YNNKEL (reference sequence). In nucleotides, the CDR3 is TGTGCCAGCAGCCAAGCGTGGGGGGGAAATCAGCCCCAGCATTTT. Translated: CASSQAWGGNQPQHF.